The 17 T cell receptor beta chains below come from one sample, sequenced in a study of blood T cell repertoires in COVID-19. Data came from immunoSEQ multiplex PCR; TCRdb stores just in-frame clones and leaves some out. Of about 44,000 clones listed, 80% to 90% are singletons. Sequenced sample: peripheral blood. Receptors were obtained from a woman between 40 and 55 years old with acute or convalescent COVID-19.

The CDR3 loop is CASSLQTGQGAWGYTF. The CDR3 DNA reads TGTGCCAGCTCACTACAAACGGGACAGGGGGCTTGGGGCTACACCTTC. The rearrangement joins TRBV18 to TRBJ1-2, with 12 bases aligning to TRBD1. This CDR3 has 16 residues. CDR1 KGHSH and CDR2 LQKENI come from the germline V gene. Trimming cost V 4 bases and J 8 bases; bases outside gene matches: 11. The full variable domain, in which reference TRBV18 and TRBJ1-2 provide the parts outside the CDR3, is NAGVMQNPRHLVRRRGQEARLRCSPMKGHSHVYWYRQLPEEGLKFMVYLQKENIIDESGMPKERFSAEFPKEGPSILRIQQVVRGDSAAYFCASSLQTGQGAWGYTFGSGTRLTVV.

The CDR3 loop is CASSEGLATYNEQFF. In DNA form, the CDR3 reads TGTGCCAGCAGTGAGGGACTAGCGACCTACAATGAGCAGTTCTTC. The J gene is TRBJ2-1, the V gene TRBV6-1, with TRBD2 matching over 10 bases. CDR3 length equals 15 residues. The germline V gene has CDR1 MNHNS and CDR2 SASEGT. V trimming: 3 bases; J trimming: 2 bases; junction bases outside the gene matches: 1.

This chain connects TRBV7-2 to TRBJ1-1; TRBD1 agrees at 11 bases. The CDR3 consists of 13 residues. In germline, CDR1 is SGHTA, CDR2 FQGNSA. The trim removed 5 bases at V and 7 bases at J, leaving 3 bases unmatched. The CDR3: CASSVGTGGEAFF. For the CDR3, the DNA is TGTGCCAGCAGCGTTGGGACAGGGGGTGAAGCTTTCTTT.

The J gene is TRBJ2-1, the V gene TRBV7-6; the match to TRBD2 covers 11 bases. CDR1 is SGHVS, CDR2 FNYEAQ, per germline. This CDR3 contains 15 residues. The trim removed 4 bases at V and 3 bases at J, leaving 2 bases unmatched. Written as DNA, the CDR3 is TGTGCCAGCAGCTCGGGACTAGCGGACTACAATGAGCAGTTCTTC. It specifies CASSSGLADYNEQFF.

V usage is TRBV10-1 and J usage is TRBJ1-2; 12 nucleotides match TRBD1. The CDR3 consists of 16 residues. After removal of 8 bases from V and 5 bases from J, the junction contained 12 bases not matched to a gene. Germline CDR1 is WNHNN and CDR2 is SYGVQD (reference sequence). CDR3 DNA: TGCGCCAGCTCCCCGGGACAGGGGGCTGGGTTTTATGGCTACACCTTC. Translating gives CASSPGQGAGFYGYTF.

The V gene is TRBV20-1, the J gene TRBJ2-1, with TRBD2 as a possible D gene (5 bases). CDR1 is DFQATT, CDR2 SNEGSKA, per germline (reference sequence). The CDR3 loop spans 14 amino acids. V lost 3 bases to trimming and J lost 7 bases, with 16 bases between them. The CDR3, as DNA: TGCAGTGCTAGTCGTGATAGCGTGACTAATGAGCAGTTCTTC. Its protein is CSASRDSVTNEQFF.

V gene TRBV5-4 combines with J gene TRBJ1-2; a weak D match, TRBD1 (5 bases). Trimming pared 1 base from V and 6 bases from J, leaving 13 bases between. Germline V gene sequence: CDR1 SGHNT, CDR2 YYREEE (reference sequence). The CDR3 is made up of 14 amino acids. CDR3 sequence: CASSLSPATDGYTF. CDR3 sequence (DNA): TGTGCCAGCAGCTTGTCCCCAGCGACAGATGGCTACACCTTC.

The V call is TRBV5-4, the J call TRBJ1-3, with D perhaps matching TRBD1 (5 bases). Germline values: CDR1 SGHNT, CDR2 YYREEE (reference sequence). This CDR3 has 15 residues. The germline V and J ends were trimmed by 1 base and 0 bases, with 8 bases remaining between them. DNA for the CDR3: TGTGCCAGCAGCTTGTCAGGGCCCTCTGGAAACACCATATATTTT. It translates to CASSLSGPSGNTIYF.

The chain combines TRBV30 with TRBJ1-1, with D tentatively TRBD1 (6 bases). The CDR3 has 12 residues. Germline CDR1 and CDR2: GTSNPN and SVGIG (reference sequence). V lost 4 bases, J lost 6 bases, and 12 bases lay in between. This CDR3 is CAWIRGAAEAFF. The CDR3 DNA is TGTGCCTGGATTCGGGGGGCCGCTGAAGCTTTCTTT.

The rearrangement joins TRBV27 to TRBJ1-1; no definite D call. Per the germline V gene, CDR1 is MNHEY and CDR2 is SMNVEV (reference sequence). The V end lost 5 bases, the J end lost 0 bases, and 16 bases lay between the germline ends. CDR3 length: 16 residues. The CDR3 reads CASSPKIYQVNTEAFF. In nucleotides, the CDR3 is TGTGCCAGCAGTCCGAAGATCTACCAGGTGAACACTGAAGCTTTCTTT.

This clone was observed a handful of times. The genes are TRBV10-3 and TRBJ1-6; TRBD1 matches 9 bases. This CDR3 comprises 14 residues. V was clipped by 3 bases and J by 7 bases; unmatched bases: 1. Germline loops: CDR1 ENHRY, CDR2 SYGVKD. The CDR3 sequence is CAISEGQGNSPLHF. For the CDR3, the DNA is TGTGCCATCAGTGAAGGACAGGGGAATTCACCCCTCCACTTT.

The chain recombines TRBV7-2 with TRBJ2-5; 9 bases are shared with TRBD1. The CDR3 spans 14 residues. CDR1 and CDR2 (germline): SGHTA, FQGNSA. Trimming at V came to 5 bases and at J to 5 bases, leaving 6 bases not matched to a gene. The CDR3 DNA is TGTGCCAGCAGCCCAGGGGACAGGGCGGAGACCCAGTACTTC. Its translation: CASSPGDRAETQYF.

This sequence joins TRBV24-1 and TRBJ2-7; D may be TRBD2 (6 bases). Trimming took 5 bases from V and 6 from J, leaving 13 bases between them. CDR3 length: 13 amino acids. CDR1 and CDR2 (germline): KGHDR, SFDVKD. CDR3: CATSAPGTGEQYF. The CDR3 DNA follows: TGTGCCACCAGTGCCCCCGGGACTGGCGAGCAGTACTTC.

This clone appeared once. This chain joins TRBV21-1 and TRBJ2-1; the table assigns TRBD2, which was not confirmed against the DNA. TRBV21-1 is shown as a pseudogene. This CDR3 region has 19 residues. In DNA, the CDR3 is TGTGCCAGCAGCCCAGCAAACGGGAGGGCCTGTGGTTCGTACAATGAGCAGTTCTTC. It is translated as CASSPANGRACGSYNEQFF.

The V call is TRBV27, the J call TRBJ2-7; 12 bases are a match to TRBD2. The CDR3 length is 13 residues. Germline CDR1 and CDR2: MNHEY and SMNVEV (reference sequence). The V segment lost 6 bases and the J segment 9 bases; nucleotides outside the gene matches: 6. The CDR3 DNA follows: TGTGCCAGCAGCAAACCGGGACTAGCGGGGCAGTACTTC. This sequence encodes CASSKPGLAGQYF.

The rearrangement joins TRBV6-5 to TRBJ1-1; tentative D call: TRBD1 (5 bases). The CDR3 length is 14 residues. The V gene's germline CDR1 is MNHEY and CDR2 SVGAGI. V lost 6 bases, J lost 5 bases, and 16 bases lay in between. The CDR3, as DNA: TGTGCCAGCAGACCCGGGGGGATGAGGACTGAAGCTTTCTTT. Amino acids: CASRPGGMRTEAFF.

The CDR3 here is CASSISSGQGIYGYTF. In DNA form, the CDR3 reads TGTGCCAGTAGTATTTCATCGGGACAGGGGATATATGGCTACACCTTC. The chain joins TRBV19 to TRBJ1-2; 10 nucleotides line up with TRBD1. CDR1 LNHDA and CDR2 SQIVND come from the germline V gene (reference sequence). The CDR3 spans 16 residues. After removal of 3 bases from V and 5 bases from J, the junction contained 9 bases not matched to a gene. The full variable domain, with the rest looked up from reference TRBV19 and TRBJ1-2, is DGGITQSPKYLFRKEGQNVTLSCEQNLNHDAMYWYRQDPGQGLRLIYYSQIVNDFQKGDIAEGYSVSREKKESFPLTVTSAQKNPTAFYLCASSISSGQGIYGYTFGSGTRLTVV.